This T cell receptor beta chain emerged from a study of T cells after posttransplantation cyclophosphamide. Cyclophosphamide on days +3 and +4 followed busulfan-fludarabine conditioning and a marrow graft. Whole-study results and caveats: TRB overlap between skin or GI tissue T cells and blood was limited. Later post-transplant blood repertoires were often dominated by donor CD8+ memory clones. Recipient CMV seropositivity and CMV reactivation strongly tracked TRB clonality.

V shed 2 bases, J shed 4 bases, and the junction held 7 bases outside the gene matches. This CDR3 comprises 16 residues. Germline V gene sequence: CDR1 MNHEY, CDR2 SVGEGT. The data were produced by immunoSEQ multiplex PCR, yet TCRdb's version contains in-frame clones alone and is incomplete. The sample is made up of approximately 7,500 clones, none counted only once. As concerns this clone: Antigen: not known. The sample contains more than one DNA sequence encoding this CDR3.

V gene TRBV6-2 or TRBV6-3 combines with J gene TRBJ2-3; 9 positions match TRBD1. The material was PBMCs, obtained roughly three months after allogeneic stem cell transplant with posttransplant cyclophosphamide. The receptor was isolated from a female patient between 60 and 69 years old who received an allogeneic stem cell transplant from an unrelated donor, was CMV-positive, and had acute GVHD only. Some T cells may be supplied by the graft donor. This CDR3 is CASSYGRDRVADTQYF. CDR3 in DNA: TGTGCCAGCAGTTACGGGCGGGACAGGGTGGCAGATACGCAGTATTTT.